These 6 T cell receptor beta chains came from one sample sequenced in a study of CD8+CD57+ T cells in acquired aplastic anemia. The template used for profiling TCR beta VDJ and CDR3 was genomic DNA. TCRdb re-called the reads through MiXCR, storing one row per CDR3 protein. The table includes 150,000 to 200,000 distinct CDR3 sequences, roughly 48% detected once. Patients chosen for sequencing had shown CD8+CD57+ cell expansion by flow cytometry. Sequencing input: sorted CD4+, CD8+, or CD8+CD57+ T cells (not recorded which) from PBMCs. All receptors come from a human donor with aplastic anemia.

This clonotype was picked up many times. This rearrangement joins TRBV12-3 or TRBV12-4 to TRBJ1-1, with D hard to call. This CDR3 region has 12 residues. Trimming left V 3 bases short and J 10 bases short, with 12 bases between. The CDR3 region is CASSFPGLGAFF. Written as DNA, the CDR3 is TGTGCCAGCAGTTTTCCCGGTTTGGGAGCTTTCTTT.

The V and J genes are TRBV11-1 and TRBJ2-7; 7 bases fit TRBD1. Per the germline V gene, CDR1 is SGHAT and CDR2 is FQDESV (reference sequence). With V trimmed by 5 bases and J by 3 bases, 13 bases remained unmatched. This CDR3 has 16 residues. The CDR3 nucleotides are TGTGCCAGCAGCGTAACCTACAGGGGAAACAGCTACGAGCAGTACTTC. Protein product: CASSVTYRGNSYEQYF.

This clonotype was seen repeatedly, ten times or more. The chain couples TRBV4-1 to TRBJ1-2; tentatively, D is TRBD1 (6 bases). V was shortened by 1 base and J by 8 bases, with 14 bases between the two germline ends. The germline CDR1 and CDR2 sequences are MGHRA and YSYEKL. This CDR3 region has 14 residues. The CDR3 nucleotides are TGCGCCAGCAGCCAAGTGGGGGGGCAGAAGGGCTACACCTTC. Amino acids: CASSQVGGQKGYTF.

The chain joins TRBV12-3 or TRBV12-4 to TRBJ1-5; no clear D. The CDR3 runs to 12 residues. The V end was cut by 3 bases, the J end by 5 bases, with 5 bases between. The CDR3 coding sequence is TGTGCCAGCAGTTTCCGGGATCAGCCCCAGCATTTT. Translated: CASSFRDQPQHF.

This clonotype was seen a handful of times. A read error is possible here, since a much larger clone lies one base away. V and J are TRBV20-1 and TRBJ1-5; D ambiguous. V was pared by 4 bases and J by 9 bases, with 13 bases between. CDR1 DFQATT and CDR2 SNEGSKA come from the germline V gene (reference sequence). The length of the CDR3 is 12 residues. DNA for the CDR3: TGCAGTGCTAAGACTGAGGATCGGCCCCAGCATTTT. Its translation: CSAKTEDRPQHF.

This clonotype was picked up many times. J is TRBJ1-1 and V is TRBV3-1; TRBD1 is a possible D gene (6 bases). Germline loops: CDR1 LGHDT, CDR2 YNNKEL (reference sequence). Trimming cost V 4 bases and J 1 base, with 13 bases left between them. CDR3 size: 15 residues. CDR3 DNA: TGTGCCAGCAGCCCACAGGGTTGGGGGAACACTGAAGCTTTCTTT. Its translation is CASSPQGWGNTEAFF. The full variable domain, with the rest looked up from reference TRBV3-1 and TRBJ1-1, is DTAVSQTPKYLVTQMGNDKSIKCEQNLGHDTMYWYKQDSKKFLKIMFSYNNKELIINETVPNRFSPKSPDKAHLNLHINSLELGDSAVYFCASSPQGWGNTEAFFGQGTRLTVV.